Listed below are T cell receptor beta chains from one sample, sequenced in a study of blood T cell dynamics during melanoma immunotherapy. Libraries were prepared by immunoSEQ multiplex PCR; TCRdb keeps only in-frame clonotypes and omits some of them. Counted here are thousands of clones, approximately 96% occurring once; the ten biggest clones make up roughly 0.5%. This material consisted of effector memory CD8+ T cells from blood, taken from a patient treated with checkpoint blockade. These receptors all come from a human donor with melanoma. Both conserved end residues are part of each CDR3. Each record gives: CDR3 protein, CDR3 DNA, J gene, D gene, clone size, V gene. D genes are given only for firm matches. Expanded clones are given a class, and other clones once, few, many or no size at all.

CDR3aa: CASSKPDRTVSYEQYF
CDR3nt: TGTGCCAGCAGCAAACCGGACAGGACAGTCTCCTACGAGCAGTACTTC
j_gene: TRBJ2-7
d_gene: .
abundance: .
v_gene: TRBV21-1

CDR3aa: CASSKPPLCDASQETQYF
CDR3nt: TGTGCCAGCAGCAAACCACCTCTTTGCGATGCTTCACAAGAGACCCAGTACTTC
j_gene: TRBJ2-5
d_gene: .
abundance: .
v_gene: TRBV21-1

CDR3aa: CASSPVDRGYEQYF
CDR3nt: TGTGCCAGCTCACCAGTGGACAGGGGCTACGAGCAGTACTTC
j_gene: TRBJ2-7
d_gene: TRBD1
abundance: .
v_gene: TRBV18

CDR3aa: CASTPGTGGVGKAFF
CDR3nt: TGTGCCAGCACACCAGGGACAGGGGGCGTCGGGAAAGCTTTCTTT
j_gene: TRBJ1-1
d_gene: TRBD1
abundance: .
v_gene: TRBV27

CDR3aa: CASSPGQSSGNTIYF
CDR3nt: TGTGCCAGCAGCCCGGGACAGAGCTCTGGAAACACCATATATTTT
j_gene: TRBJ1-3
d_gene: TRBD1
abundance: .
v_gene: TRBV5-4

CDR3aa: CASSDSGGASTDTQYF
CDR3nt: TGTGCCAGCAGTGACTCGGGCGGTGCTAGCACAGATACGCAGTATTTT
j_gene: TRBJ2-3
d_gene: .
abundance: .
v_gene: TRBV6-4

CDR3aa: CASSLEPYEQYF
CDR3nt: TGTGCCAGCAGCTTAGAGCCCTACGAGCAGTACTTC
j_gene: TRBJ2-7
d_gene: .
abundance: once
v_gene: TRBV7-9

CDR3aa: CASSLELYEQYF
CDR3nt: TGTGCCAGCAGCTTGGAACTTTACGAGCAGTACTTC
j_gene: TRBJ2-7
d_gene: .
abundance: .
v_gene: TRBV5-5

CDR3aa: CASNPDTQYF
CDR3nt: TGTGCCAGCAACCCAGATACGCAGTATTTT
j_gene: TRBJ2-3
d_gene: .
abundance: .
v_gene: TRBV2

CDR3aa: CASSPSGIGYTEAFF
CDR3nt: TGTGCCAGCTCACCATCTGGGATCGGGTACACTGAAGCTTTCTTT
j_gene: TRBJ1-1
d_gene: .
abundance: .
v_gene: TRBV18

CDR3aa: CASSESWLAGGPVQFF
CDR3nt: TGTGCCAGCAGTGAATCATGGCTAGCGGGGGGGCCGGTGCAGTTCTTC
j_gene: TRBJ2-1
d_gene: TRBD2
abundance: .
v_gene: TRBV6-1

CDR3aa: CASSHPGDTQYF
CDR3nt: TGTGCCAGCAGTCACCCGGGGGATACGCAGTATTTT
j_gene: TRBJ2-3
d_gene: .
abundance: .
v_gene: TRBV27

CDR3aa: CASSLGGQGEEGYTGNTIYF
CDR3nt: TGCGCCAGCAGCTTGGGTGGACAGGGAGAGGAAGGCTATACTGGAAACACCATATATTTT
j_gene: TRBJ1-3
d_gene: TRBD1
abundance: .
v_gene: TRBV5-1

CDR3aa: CASSSRDSYEQYF
CDR3nt: TGTGCCAGCAGTTCACGGGACAGCTACGAGCAGTACTTC
j_gene: TRBJ2-7
d_gene: TRBD1
abundance: .
v_gene: TRBV28

CDR3aa: CASSLRQGQETQYF
CDR3nt: TGTGCCAGCAGTTTAAGGCAGGGGCAAGAGACCCAGTACTTC
j_gene: TRBJ2-5
d_gene: .
abundance: .
v_gene: TRBV28

CDR3aa: CSVVPYDNSGANVLTF
CDR3nt: TGCAGCGTTGTACCCTACGACAACTCTGGGGCCAACGTCCTGACTTTC
j_gene: TRBJ2-6
d_gene: .
abundance: .
v_gene: TRBV29-1

CDR3aa: CAIDSGYGYTF
CDR3nt: TGTGCCATCGATTCCGGATATGGCTACACCTTC
j_gene: TRBJ1-2
d_gene: .
abundance: once
v_gene: TRBV10-3

CDR3aa: CASSPTGAGGYNEQFF
CDR3nt: TGCGCCAGCAGCCCCACGGGAGCGGGAGGGTACAATGAGCAGTTCTTC
j_gene: TRBJ2-1
d_gene: TRBD2
abundance: .
v_gene: TRBV4-1

CDR3aa: CASSLETQYF
CDR3nt: TGTGCCAGCAGCTTGGAGACCCAGTACTTC
j_gene: TRBJ2-5
d_gene: .
abundance: .
v_gene: TRBV7-9

CDR3aa: CASSLRGDSNQPQHF
CDR3nt: TGTGCCAGCAGTTTAAGGGGGGATAGCAATCAGCCCCAGCATTTT
j_gene: TRBJ1-5
d_gene: .
abundance: .
v_gene: TRBV27

CDR3aa: CASSPEPDRGYEQYF
CDR3nt: TGTGCCAGCAGTCCAGAGCCCGACAGGGGGTACGAGCAGTACTTC
j_gene: TRBJ2-7
d_gene: TRBD1
abundance: .
v_gene: TRBV2

CDR3aa: CASSPFRTGGSTEAFF
CDR3nt: TGTGCCAGCAGCCCGTTTAGGACAGGGGGAAGCACTGAAGCTTTCTTT
j_gene: TRBJ1-1
d_gene: TRBD1
abundance: .
v_gene: TRBV7-8

CDR3aa: CSVAGQGDYGYTF
CDR3nt: TGCAGCGTGGCCGGACAGGGTGACTATGGCTACACCTTC
j_gene: TRBJ1-2
d_gene: TRBD1
abundance: .
v_gene: TRBV29-1

CDR3aa: CASSQDPAGAYNEQFF
CDR3nt: TGCGCCAGCAGCCAAGATCCCGCGGGCGCCTACAATGAGCAGTTCTTC
j_gene: TRBJ2-1
d_gene: .
abundance: .
v_gene: TRBV4-1

CDR3aa: CASRLAPTGTTLEQYF
CDR3nt: TGTGCAAGTCGCCTAGCTCCCACCGGGACTACCCTCGAGCAGTACTTC
j_gene: TRBJ2-7
d_gene: .
abundance: .
v_gene: TRBV12-2

CDR3aa: CASKMAYRNEQFF
CDR3nt: TGTGCCAGTAAAATGGCCTATCGGAATGAGCAGTTCTTC
j_gene: TRBJ2-1
d_gene: .
abundance: .
v_gene: TRBV19

CDR3aa: CASSPVTGELFF
CDR3nt: TGTGCCAGCAGTCCAGTCACCGGGGAGCTGTTTTTT
j_gene: TRBJ2-2
d_gene: .
abundance: .
v_gene: TRBV28

CDR3aa: CASRQSAGLREKLFF
CDR3nt: TGTGCCAGCCGACAATCGGCAGGCCTTCGTGAAAAACTGTTTTTT
j_gene: TRBJ1-4
d_gene: .
abundance: .
v_gene: TRBV2

CDR3aa: CASSFGQGSIYEQYF
CDR3nt: TGTGCCAGCAGCTTCGGACAGGGTTCCATCTACGAGCAGTACTTC
j_gene: TRBJ2-7
d_gene: TRBD1
abundance: .
v_gene: TRBV7-2

CDR3aa: CASSLPGSYEQYF
CDR3nt: TGTGCCAGCAGCTTACCCGGCTCCTACGAGCAGTACTTC
j_gene: TRBJ2-7
d_gene: .
abundance: .
v_gene: TRBV7-8

CDR3aa: CAWSLRGTYEQYF
CDR3nt: TGTGCCTGGAGTTTGCGAGGAACCTACGAGCAGTACTTC
j_gene: TRBJ2-7
d_gene: .
abundance: .
v_gene: TRBV30

CDR3aa: CASSRQGPNQPQHF
CDR3nt: TGTGCCAGCAGCCGACAGGGCCCCAATCAGCCCCAGCATTTT
j_gene: TRBJ1-5
d_gene: TRBD1
abundance: .
v_gene: TRBV13

CDR3aa: CAWSERVYNEQFF
CDR3nt: TGTGCCTGGAGTGAGCGGGTCTACAATGAGCAGTTCTTC
j_gene: TRBJ2-1
d_gene: .
abundance: .
v_gene: TRBV30

CDR3aa: CASSPGRLRDRGPSSGNTIYF
CDR3nt: TGTGCCAGCTCACCAGGACGGTTGCGGGACAGGGGGCCCAGCTCTGGAAACACCATATATTTT
j_gene: TRBJ1-3
d_gene: TRBD1
abundance: once
v_gene: TRBV18

CDR3aa: CASSPPGTGELFF
CDR3nt: TGTGCCAGCAGCCCACCAGGCACCGGGGAGCTGTTTTTT
j_gene: TRBJ2-2
d_gene: .
abundance: once
v_gene: TRBV7-9

CDR3aa: CASSLRSPLHF
CDR3nt: TGTGCCAGCAGCCTGAGATCACCCCTCCACTTT
j_gene: TRBJ1-6
d_gene: .
abundance: few
v_gene: TRBV2

CDR3aa: CASSFNDSPLHF
CDR3nt: TGCGCCAGCAGCTTTAATGATTCACCCCTCCACTTT
j_gene: TRBJ1-6
d_gene: .
abundance: .
v_gene: TRBV5-1

CDR3aa: CASKSGELNTEAFF
CDR3nt: TGTGCCAGCAAGTCAGGGGAGTTGAACACTGAAGCTTTCTTT
j_gene: TRBJ1-1
d_gene: .
abundance: .
v_gene: TRBV7-8

CDR3aa: CASSLWGGEHYEQYF
CDR3nt: TGTGCCAGCAGCTTATGGGGCGGAGAACACTACGAGCAGTACTTC
j_gene: TRBJ2-7
d_gene: .
abundance: .
v_gene: TRBV7-6

CDR3aa: CASSQDSPRSTDTQYF
CDR3nt: TGCGCCAGCAGCCAAGATTCGCCCCGGAGCACAGATACGCAGTATTTT
j_gene: TRBJ2-3
d_gene: .
abundance: .
v_gene: TRBV4-1

CDR3aa: CASSGRRSSYNEQFF
CDR3nt: TGTGCCAGCAGCGGCAGACGGAGCTCCTACAATGAGCAGTTCTTC
j_gene: TRBJ2-1
d_gene: .
abundance: .
v_gene: TRBV13

CDR3aa: CASSSGIRTATYGYTF
CDR3nt: TGTGCCAGCAGCTCCGGAATAAGGACAGCCACCTATGGCTACACCTTC
j_gene: TRBJ1-2
d_gene: .
abundance: .
v_gene: TRBV13

CDR3aa: CASSLRGETQYF
CDR3nt: TGTGCCAGCAGCTTACGTGGGGAGACCCAGTACTTC
j_gene: TRBJ2-5
d_gene: .
abundance: .
v_gene: TRBV11-2

CDR3aa: CASSSGTGSYEQYF
CDR3nt: TGCGCCAGCAGCTCCGGGACAGGGTCCTACGAGCAGTACTTC
j_gene: TRBJ2-7
d_gene: TRBD1
abundance: .
v_gene: TRBV5-1

CDR3aa: CASSYFASGGQETQYF
CDR3nt: TGTGCCAGCAGTTACTTTGCTAGCGGGGGGCAAGAGACCCAGTACTTC
j_gene: TRBJ2-5
d_gene: TRBD2
abundance: .
v_gene: TRBV6-5

CDR3aa: CASSQGGTGYEQYF
CDR3nt: TGTGCCAGCAGCCAAGGTGGGACGGGCTACGAGCAGTACTTC
j_gene: TRBJ2-7
d_gene: .
abundance: once
v_gene: TRBV5-6

CDR3aa: CASSSTGQNTDTQYF
CDR3nt: TGTGCCAGCAGCTCTACAGGACAGAACACAGATACGCAGTATTTT
j_gene: TRBJ2-3
d_gene: .
abundance: .
v_gene: TRBV7-8

CDR3aa: CASSLEQNTEAFF
CDR3nt: TGTGCCAGCAGCTTGGAGCAGAACACTGAAGCTTTCTTT
j_gene: TRBJ1-1
d_gene: .
abundance: .
v_gene: TRBV5-5

CDR3aa: CASRSFSGTVTDTQYF
CDR3nt: TGTGCCAGCAGATCATTCTCCGGGACAGTCACAGATACGCAGTATTTT
j_gene: TRBJ2-3
d_gene: TRBD1
abundance: .
v_gene: TRBV27

CDR3aa: CASSEALPGQMNTEAFF
CDR3nt: TGTGCCAGCAGTGAAGCGCTTCCAGGGCAAATGAACACTGAAGCTTTCTTT
j_gene: TRBJ1-1
d_gene: .
abundance: .
v_gene: TRBV6-1

CDR3aa: CASSLEGGGYEQYF
CDR3nt: TGTGCCAGCAGCTTGGAAGGGGGCGGTTACGAGCAGTACTTC
j_gene: TRBJ2-7
d_gene: TRBD1
abundance: .
v_gene: TRBV5-6

CDR3aa: CASSLASGVGFSSYEQYF
CDR3nt: TGCGCCAGCAGCTTGGCATCGGGAGTGGGTTTTTCGTCCTACGAGCAGTACTTC
j_gene: TRBJ2-7
d_gene: .
abundance: .
v_gene: TRBV5-1

CDR3aa: CASTLPHRAVYGYTF
CDR3nt: TGCGCCAGCACCTTACCCCACAGGGCTGTATATGGCTACACCTTC
j_gene: TRBJ1-2
d_gene: .
abundance: .
v_gene: TRBV5-1

CDR3aa: CASSPLAEGYNEQFF
CDR3nt: TGTGCCAGCAGCCCCCTAGCGGAGGGGTACAATGAGCAGTTCTTC
j_gene: TRBJ2-1
d_gene: TRBD2
abundance: .
v_gene: TRBV6-5

CDR3aa: CASLRGDTQYF
CDR3nt: TGTGCCAGCCTCCGAGGGGATACGCAGTATTTT
j_gene: TRBJ2-3
d_gene: .
abundance: .
v_gene: TRBV27

CDR3aa: CAWSGVPYNEQFF
CDR3nt: TGTGCCTGGAGCGGGGTCCCCTACAATGAGCAGTTCTTC
j_gene: TRBJ2-1
d_gene: .
abundance: .
v_gene: TRBV30